This TCR beta chain was profiled in a study of blood T cell repertoires in COVID-19. Study overall: Whether acute or convalescent, the COVID-19 samples came from the United States, Italy and Spain.

This CDR3 region has 16 residues. Germline values: CDR1 MNHEY, CDR2 SVGAGI. The germline V and J ends were trimmed by 1 base and 7 bases, with 14 bases remaining between them. Profiled with immunoSEQ multiplex PCR; TCRdb holds only in-frame clones, not every one. The sample has roughly 130,000 clones, roughly four fifths seen once. Input material: peripheral blood. The clonotype comes from a woman aged 50 to 60 with acute or convalescent COVID-19. This rearrangement joins TRBV6-5 to TRBJ1-6, with D possibly matching TRBD1 (6 bases). This CDR3 reads CASSYLDFQGNSPLHF. DNA of the CDR3: TGTGCCAGCAGTTACTTAGACTTTCAGGGGAATTCACCCCTCCACTTT.